The rows below give T cell receptor beta chains drawn from one sample of a study of T cells after posttransplantation cyclophosphamide. The assay was immunoSEQ multiplex PCR, and TCRdb's table has in-frame clones only and misses some. The table lists about 42,000 clones, 80% to 95% of them singletons, with under 2.5% in the top ten. This material consisted of PBMCs, taken 55 to 70 days after allogeneic stem cell transplant with posttransplant cyclophosphamide. Receptor source: a male patient between 55 and 70 years old who received an allogeneic stem cell transplant from a related donor and was CMV-positive. Some T cells may be the graft donor's. Both conserved end residues are part of each CDR3. Each record gives: D gene, clone size, J gene, V gene, CDR3 protein, CDR3 DNA. A D gene is named only where the DNA matches it firmly. The size of a clone is reported for some rows only, either as once, few or many, or as a class for expanded clones.

TRBD2,once,TRBJ2-1,TRBV14,CASSQITSGGYEQFF,TGTGCCAGCAGCCAAATTACTAGCGGGGGTTATGAGCAGTTCTTC
TRBD2,NA,TRBJ2-5,TRBV18,CASSLGLAGQETQYF,TGTGCCAGCTCTCTAGGACTAGCGGGGCAAGAGACCCAGTACTTC
NA,NA,TRBJ2-5,TRBV5-4,CASSTGTQETQYF,TGTGCCAGCAGCACCGGGACTCAAGAGACCCAGTACTTC
NA,NA,TRBJ2-3,TRBV2,CASSVGQGMGGGARDTQYF,TGTGCCAGCAGTGTGGGACAGGGAATGGGCGGGGGGGCTAGAGATACGCAGTATTTT
NA,NA,TRBJ2-3,TRBV7-8,CASSPREYTDTQYF,TGTGCCAGCAGCCCCCGGGAGTACACAGATACGCAGTATTTT
TRBD1,NA,TRBJ1-1,TRBV5-1,CASSPETGGDTEAFF,TGCGCCAGCAGCCCCGAGACAGGGGGGGACACTGAAGCTTTCTTT
TRBD1,once,TRBJ2-5,TRBV5-6,CASSPAPGTGGLETQYF,TGTGCCAGCAGCCCAGCGCCCGGGACAGGGGGCCTGGAGACCCAGTACTTC
TRBD1,NA,TRBJ2-1,TRBV7-8,CASSSRDRVYNEQLF,TGTGCCAGCAGCTCCCGGGACAGGGTTTACAATGAGCAGCTCTTC
NA,NA,TRBJ2-2,TRBV6-6,CASSYSGTTTGELFF,TGTGCCAGCAGTTACAGTGGGACAACTACCGGGGAGCTGTTTTTT
NA,once,TRBJ2-7,TRBV29-1,CSVEEQGPEQYF,TGCAGCGTTGAAGAACAGGGTCCCGAGCAGTACTTC
TRBD1,NA,TRBJ1-1,TRBV19,CASSPGQGYTEAFF,TGTGCCAGTAGTCCGGGACAGGGGTACACTGAAGCTTTCTTT
NA,once,TRBJ2-7,TRBV11-2,CASIDWGTGEQYF,TGTGCCAGCATAGACTGGGGGACTGGCGAGCAGTACTTC
TRBD2,once,TRBJ2-5,TRBV7-9,CASSLNKGLAGHGRVTQYF,TGTGCCAGCAGCCTCAACAAGGGACTAGCGGGCCACGGTCGGGTGACCCAGTACTTC
TRBD1,NA,TRBJ2-5,TRBV25-1,CASSDDRDTETQYF,TGTGCCAGCAGTGACGACAGGGATACAGAGACCCAGTACTTC
NA,NA,TRBJ1-1,TRBV12-5,CASGGRQGTEAFF,TGTGCTAGTGGCGGTAGGCAGGGCACTGAAGCTTTCTTT
TRBD2,NA,TRBJ2-3,TRBV19,CASSTSGALAGGANTQYF,TGTGCCAGTAGTACCAGTGGGGCCTTAGCGGGGGGCGCCAATACGCAGTATTTT
TRBD2,NA,TRBJ2-1,TRBV18,CASSPPGLPYYNEQFF,TGTGCCAGCTCACCACCGGGACTACCCTACTACAATGAGCAGTTCTTC
TRBD1,few,TRBJ2-1,TRBV7-2,CASSLWRTGENEQFF,TGTGCCAGCAGCTTATGGCGGACAGGGGAAAATGAGCAGTTCTTC
NA,NA,TRBJ2-5,TRBV7-2,CASSLALGKETQYF,TGTGCCAGCAGCTTAGCACTAGGAAAAGAGACCCAGTACTTC
NA,once,TRBJ1-2,TRBV30,CAWTLLSGGGYTF,TGTGCCTGGACCCTACTTTCGGGGGGCGGCTACACCTTC
TRBD2,NA,TRBJ2-5,TRBV14,CASSRGSGQETQYF,TGTGCCAGCAGCCGAGGTAGCGGGCAAGAGACCCAGTACTTC
NA,NA,TRBJ1-1,TRBV5-8,CASSLYRENTEAFF,TGTGCCAGCAGCTTGTATCGGGAGAACACTGAAGCTTTCTTT
NA,NA,TRBJ2-5,TRBV22-1,CPGSADTGGRETQYF,TGTCCTGGGAGCGCGGATACAGGGGGCCGAGAGACCCAGTACTTC
NA,NA,TRBJ1-1,TRBV7-2,CASSKGMNTEAFF,TGTGCCAGCAGCAAGGGGATGAACACTGAAGCTTTCTTT
NA,NA,TRBJ1-2,TRBV6-6,CASSYPGRGGDGYTF,TGTGCCAGCAGTTACCCGGGGCGGGGGGGCGATGGCTACACCTTC
NA,NA,TRBJ2-1,TRBV7-2,CASSLGSRALNNEQFF,TGTGCCAGCAGCTTAGGGTCCAGGGCCCTTAACAATGAGCAGTTCTTC
NA,few,TRBJ1-1,TRBV11-2,CASSFQNTEAFF,TGTGCCAGCAGCTTCCAGAACACTGAAGCTTTCTTT
TRBD1,NA,TRBJ1-5,TRBV5-6,CASSLARDRQSNQPQHF,TGTGCCAGCAGCTTGGCTCGGGACAGACAAAGCAATCAGCCCCAGCATTTT
NA,NA,TRBJ2-4,TRBV5-1,CASSPDSTKNIQYF,TGCGCCAGCAGCCCGGACTCTACAAAAAACATTCAGTACTTC
TRBD1,NA,TRBJ1-2,TRBV6-1,CASSVVQGGNYGYTF,TGTGCCAGCAGTGTAGTCCAGGGGGGTAACTATGGCTACACCTTC
NA,NA,TRBJ2-1,TRBV6-1,CASSEVGRNEQFF,TGTGCCAGCAGTGAAGTGGGGAGAAATGAGCAGTTCTTC
TRBD1,NA,TRBJ1-4,TRBV4-1,CASSQGQGDWKLFF,TGCGCCAGCAGCCAAGGACAGGGCGATTGGAAACTGTTTTTT
NA,NA,TRBJ1-4,TRBV30,CAWTQGIGEKLFF,TGTGCCTGGACTCAGGGGATAGGTGAAAAACTGTTTTTT
TRBD2,NA,TRBJ2-2,TRBV5-1,CASSVSGGGSGELFF,TGCGCCAGCAGCGTTAGCGGGGGAGGTTCCGGGGAGCTGTTTTTT
NA,NA,TRBJ2-3,TRBV2,CASKGDLGTDTQYF,TGTGCCAGCAAAGGGGATCTAGGCACAGATACGCAGTATTTT
NA,NA,TRBJ1-1,TRBV11-3,CASSLSGLSEAFF,TGTGCCAGCAGCTTAAGCGGTTTATCTGAAGCTTTCTTT
NA,NA,TRBJ1-1,TRBV27,CASSLKANTEAFF,TGTGCCAGCAGTCTGAAAGCGAACACTGAAGCTTTCTTT
NA,NA,TRBJ1-2,TRBV4-1,CASSQDEGFYGYTF,TGCGCCAGCAGCCAAGATGAGGGATTTTATGGCTACACCTTC
NA,NA,TRBJ2-4,TRBV18,CASSHEGAKNIQYF,TGTGCCAGCTCACACGAGGGTGCCAAAAACATTCAGTACTTC